These 21 T cell receptor beta chains were sequenced from one sample in a study of beta chain features in type 1 diabetes. Since all of the isolated RNA was reverse transcribed, expressed TCRB transcripts were what got sequenced. The repertoire was sequenced with immunoSEQ multiplex PCR; TCRdb's copy has only in-frame clones and lacks some. This table has 200,000 to 250,000 clones, over 7.5% appearing once. Sequenced sample: naive CD4+ T cells from blood. The receptors derive from a woman aged 18-29 years in good health.

V usage is TRBV5-4 and J usage is TRBJ2-7; tentatively, D is TRBD2 (6 bases). The CDR3 has 11 residues. Between the trimmed V and J ends, which lost 7 bases and 6 bases, there was a span of 11 bases. Looked up from germline, CDR1 is SGHNT and CDR2 is YYREEE (reference sequence). This chain's CDR3 is CASGPGGEQYF. The DNA for the CDR3 is TGTGCCAGCGGGCCCGGGGGCGAGCAGTACTTC.

There are a few counts of this clone. The chain is built from TRBV2 and TRBJ1-2, with 9 nucleotides matching TRBD1. With V trimmed by 10 bases and J by 8 bases, 14 bases remained unmatched. CDR3 size: 14 residues. Germline lookup yields CDR1 SNHLY and CDR2 FYNNEI. The CDR3 loop is CATAPGQGYGGYTF. The DNA for the CDR3 is TGTGCCACAGCTCCGGGACAGGGATATGGCGGCTACACCTTC. Drawing the rest from reference TRBV2 and TRBJ1-2, the complete variable domain is EPEVTQTPSHQVTQMGQEVILRCVPISNHLYFYWYRQILGQKVEFLVSFYNNEISEKSEIFDDQFSVERPDGSNFTLKIRSTKLEDSAMYFCATAPGQGYGGYTFGSGTRLTVV.

This clone was picked up a small number of times. The chain employs TRBV6-6 and TRBJ2-3; 7 bases map to TRBD2. Looked up from germline, CDR1 is MNHNY and CDR2 is SVGAGI (reference sequence). The CDR3 is made up of 16 amino acids. V gave up 0 bases and J gave up 1 base; unmatched junction bases: 4. For the CDR3, the DNA is TGTGCCAGCAGTTACTCCGGCGGGGGACGCACAGATACGCAGTATTTT. It codes for CASSYSGGGRTDTQYF.

The chain employs TRBV9 and TRBJ2-7, with 7 bases identical to TRBD1. Germline V CDR1 and CDR2: SGDLS, YYNGEE. Trimming at V came to 2 bases and at J to 3 bases, leaving 5 bases not matched to a gene. The CDR3 extends over 14 amino acids. CDR3 in DNA: TGTGCCAGCAGCGTCGGGACAGAACACTACGAGCAGTACTTC. Encoded protein: CASSVGTEHYEQYF.

This rearrangement joins TRBV5-1 to TRBJ2-1, with 11 bases that match TRBD2. V lost 0 bases, J lost 8 bases, and 10 bases stayed unmatched. The germline V gene has CDR1 SGHRS and CDR2 YFSETQ. There are 17 residues in the CDR3. CDR3 bases: TGCGCCAGCAGCTTGGGCAACCTAGCGGGAGGCGGGGATGAGCAGTTCTTC. It yields the protein CASSLGNLAGGGDEQFF.

V gene TRBV2 combines with J gene TRBJ1-5; 7 bases agree with TRBD1. Germline V gives CDR1 SNHLY, CDR2 FYNNEI. Trimming cost V 6 bases and J 7 bases; bases outside gene matches: 6. The CDR3 runs 13 residues. The DNA of the CDR3 is TGTGCCAGCAGACAGGGGATCAGCCAGCCCCAGCATTTT. Its translation: CASRQGISQPQHF.

The chain employs TRBV11-2 and TRBJ2-1; the D gene is possibly TRBD1 (5 bases). In germline, CDR1 is SGHAT, CDR2 FQNNGV. The CDR3 runs 14 residues. V dropped 4 bases and J dropped 4 bases, with 11 bases sitting between them. DNA of the CDR3: TGTGCCAGCAGCTCCACGACAGTATACAATGAGCAGTTCTTC. Residues: CASSSTTVYNEQFF.

This clone occurred a few times. V gene TRBV6-5 combines with J gene TRBJ1-2; D not resolved. The CDR3 sequence is 16 residues long. Deletions cut 0 bases from V and 4 bases from J, with 15 bases between. Germline CDR1 is MNHEY and CDR2 is SVGAGI. CDR3 protein: CASSYSMSGSLYGYTF. For the CDR3, the DNA is TGTGCCAGCAGTTACTCGATGTCAGGATCCCTCTATGGCTACACCTTC.

Only a few counts were recorded for this clone. CDR3 in amino acids: CASSEQGGGEKLFF. CDR3 nucleotides: TGTGCCAGCAGCGAGCAGGGAGGGGGTGAAAAACTGTTTTTT. The chain links TRBV5-6 to TRBJ1-4, with D perhaps TRBD1 (6 bases). V shed 4 bases and J shed 7 bases, with 14 bases lying between them. The CDR3 has 14 amino acids. In germline, CDR1 is SGHDT, CDR2 YYEEEE.

J is TRBJ1-1 and V is TRBV5-1, with TRBD1 matching over 7 bases. The CDR3 runs to 14 residues. V dropped 3 bases and J dropped 5; count of bases not matched to a gene: 7. Germline V gene lookup returns CDR1 SGHRS and CDR2 YFSETQ. The CDR3 loop reads CASSSEGAFTEAFF. For the CDR3, the DNA is TGCGCCAGCAGCTCGGAGGGGGCTTTTACTGAAGCTTTCTTT.

This clone was seen many times. This sequence joins TRBV30 and TRBJ1-2, with a tentative D call TRBD1 (5 bases). Trimming cost V 3 bases and J 5 bases, with 10 bases left between them. The CDR3 is 12 amino acids. Germline-derived CDR1 and CDR2 are GTSNPN and SVGIG (reference sequence). The CDR3 sequence is CAWSRGTYGYTF. Here the CDR3 DNA reads TGTGCCTGGAGCCGGGGGACTTATGGCTACACCTTC.

This clone showed up just a few times. This rearrangement joins TRBV7-2 to TRBJ2-1; maybe TRBD2 (5 bases). This CDR3 spans 16 amino acids. V was clipped by 2 bases and J by 2 bases, with 13 bases between them. CDR1 is SGHTA, CDR2 FQGNSA, per germline. The CDR3 DNA reads TGTGCCAGCAGCTTAATCAGCGGTTGGACCTACAATGAGCAGTTCTTC. This sequence encodes CASSLISGWTYNEQFF.

This clone has only a few counts. The chain uses TRBV6-1 and TRBJ1-5, with TRBD1 as a possible D gene (5 bases). The CDR3 runs to 14 residues. V lost 6 bases and J lost 3, with 12 bases in between. Looked up from germline, CDR1 is MNHNS and CDR2 is SASEGT. The chain's CDR3 is CASRGPSDNQPQHF. The CDR3 coding sequence is TGTGCCAGCAGGGGGCCCTCGGACAATCAGCCCCAGCATTTT.

This clone was counted a few times. The rearrangement links TRBV6-6 to TRBJ1-1, with a possible D match to TRBD1 (6 bases). This CDR3 contains 16 residues. Germline V lookup: CDR1 MNHNY, CDR2 SVGAGI (reference sequence). V shed 6 bases and J shed 1 base, with 18 bases lying between them. CDR3 amino acids: CASSPRGGQANTEAFF. The CDR3, as DNA: TGTGCCAGCAGCCCCCGCGGGGGGCAAGCGAACACTGAAGCTTTCTTT.

This clone was picked up a small number of times. The chain recombines TRBV30 with TRBJ1-1; 8 bases are shared with TRBD1. This CDR3 region has 12 residues. Germline assignment: CDR1 GTSNPN and CDR2 SVGIG (reference sequence). V was pared by 2 bases and J by 7 bases, with 3 bases of the junction left unmatched. The CDR3 spells CAWSHRGGEAFF. In DNA, the CDR3 is TGTGCCTGGAGTCACAGGGGGGGTGAAGCTTTCTTT. Variable domain in full (rest from reference TRBV30 and TRBJ1-1): SQTIHQWPATLVQPVGSPLSLECTVEGTSNPNLYWYRQAAGRGLQLLFYSVGIGQISSEVPQNLSASRPQDRQFILSSKKLLLSDSGFYLCAWSHRGGEAFFGQGTRLTVV.

This clone was seen only a few times. The J gene is TRBJ1-1, the V gene TRBV30; D perhaps matches TRBD1 (6 bases). This CDR3 has 14 amino acids. CDR1 is GTSNPN and CDR2 is SVGIG in the germline V gene (reference sequence). V gave up 3 bases and J gave up 1 base, with 12 bases separating them. The CDR3 spells CAWRSGGQNTEAFF. In nucleotides, the CDR3 is TGTGCCTGGAGATCCGGGGGGCAGAACACTGAAGCTTTCTTT. Full variable domain (missing parts from reference TRBV30 and TRBJ1-1): SQTIHQWPATLVQPVGSPLSLECTVEGTSNPNLYWYRQAAGRGLQLLFYSVGIGQISSEVPQNLSASRPQDRQFILSSKKLLLSDSGFYLCAWRSGGQNTEAFFGQGTRLTVV.

This clone has more than one count but fewer than ten. V and J are TRBV2 and TRBJ1-1; D call uncertain. This CDR3 comprises 14 residues. Germline values: CDR1 SNHLY, CDR2 FYNNEI. The V end lost 4 bases, the J end lost 1 base, and 10 bases lay between the germline ends. The CDR3 region has the DNA TGTGCCAGCAGTGTAGAGGTTGGGAACACTGAAGCTTTCTTT. It yields the protein CASSVEVGNTEAFF.

This clone appeared a few times. The V call is TRBV28, the J call TRBJ2-7; D might be TRBD1 (6 bases). This CDR3 is built from 15 residues. Per germline, CDR1 MDHEN and CDR2 SYDVKM. V was cut by 4 bases and J by 1 base, with 14 bases left in between. The CDR3 DNA follows: TGTGCCAGCAGTTCGTCCGCAGGGGAATCCTACGAGCAGTACTTC. It yields the protein CASSSSAGESYEQYF.

This clone has just a few counts. V usage is TRBV4-1 and J usage is TRBJ2-1; D may be TRBD1 (6 bases). This CDR3 has 18 amino acids. V was shortened by 5 bases and J by 0 bases, with 20 bases between the two germline ends. The germline gives CDR1 MGHRA, CDR2 YSYEKL. The CDR3 nucleotides are TGCGCCAGCAGCTTTGCCCCGGGACACTCGAGCTCCTACAATGAGCAGTTCTTC. Amino acid sequence: CASSFAPGHSSSYNEQFF.

This chain connects TRBV5-1 to TRBJ1-2; TRBD1 agrees at 9 bases. There are 14 residues in the CDR3. Germline CDR1 SGHRS, CDR2 YFSETQ. After removal of 4 bases from V and 4 bases from J, the junction contained 5 bases not matched to a gene. This CDR3 is CASSVDRGGYGYTF. The DNA for the CDR3 is TGCGCCAGCAGCGTGGACAGGGGAGGCTATGGCTACACCTTC.

The rearrangement uses TRBV15 and TRBJ2-3; D is uncertain. V dropped 1 base and J dropped 5 bases, with 10 bases sitting between them. This CDR3 comprises 14 residues. Germline loops: CDR1 LNHNV, CDR2 YYDKDF (reference sequence). The CDR3 DNA is TGTGCCACCAGCAGAGCTCTCATCGGAGATACGCAGTATTTT. Encoded protein: CATSRALIGDTQYF.